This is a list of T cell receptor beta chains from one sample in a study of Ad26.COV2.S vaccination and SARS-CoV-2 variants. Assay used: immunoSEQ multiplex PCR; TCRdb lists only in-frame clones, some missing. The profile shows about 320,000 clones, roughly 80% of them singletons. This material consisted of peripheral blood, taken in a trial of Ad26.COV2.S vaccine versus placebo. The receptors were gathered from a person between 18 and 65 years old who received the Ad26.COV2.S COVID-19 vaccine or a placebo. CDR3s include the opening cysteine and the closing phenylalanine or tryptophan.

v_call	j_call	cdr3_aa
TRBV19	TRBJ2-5	CASSRQTGETQYF
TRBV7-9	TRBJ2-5	CASSFVGGQETQYF
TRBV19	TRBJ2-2	CASSIPRGLTGELFF
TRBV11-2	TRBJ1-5	CASSLEGGGNQPQHF
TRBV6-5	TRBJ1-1	CASTAGSGNTEAFF
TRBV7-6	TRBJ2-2	CASGRTGELFF
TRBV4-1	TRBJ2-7	CASSQGVLSRSYEQYF
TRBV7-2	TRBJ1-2	CASSLKGVDYGYTF
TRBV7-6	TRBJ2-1	CASSPMNPSSGGRNEQFF
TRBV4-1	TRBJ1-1	CASSGRTVNTEAFF
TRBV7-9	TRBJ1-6	CASSPWDRGSPLHF
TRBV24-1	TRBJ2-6	CATSPRSSGANVLTF
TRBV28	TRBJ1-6	CASSSPGERSPLHF
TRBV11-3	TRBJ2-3	CASSPKGTSGGLERDTQYF
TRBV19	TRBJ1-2	CASSSTGGESYGYTF
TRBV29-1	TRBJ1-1	CSVQPQGTEAFF
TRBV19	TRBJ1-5	CASSHGTGYNQPQHF
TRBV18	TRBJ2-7	CASSREQGKDEQYF
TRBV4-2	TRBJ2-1	CASSPKTGYNEQFF
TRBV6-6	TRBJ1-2	CATDRDLYDYGYTF
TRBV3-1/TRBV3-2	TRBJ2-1	CASSQGQGYNEQFF
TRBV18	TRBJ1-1	CASSPEELGEAFF
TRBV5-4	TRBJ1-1	CASSLVAGGGEAFF
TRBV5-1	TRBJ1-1	CASSHLQMAFF
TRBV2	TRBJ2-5	CASRMTSGVGEETQYF
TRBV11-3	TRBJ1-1	CASSLGQMNTEAFF
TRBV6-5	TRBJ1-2	CASLGLNYGYTF
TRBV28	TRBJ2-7	CASSSPGHSGGRYEQYF
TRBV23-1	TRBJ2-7	CASSRASGQGSYEQYF
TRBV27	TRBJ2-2	CASRALGERDTGELFF
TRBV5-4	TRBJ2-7	CASSLKLTGFYEQYF
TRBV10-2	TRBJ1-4	CASSGGSTNEKLFF
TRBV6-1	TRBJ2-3	CASSEAHGTLKPRRTDTQYF
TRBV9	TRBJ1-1	CASSVGPRNTEAFF
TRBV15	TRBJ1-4	CATSFRQGEVEKLFF
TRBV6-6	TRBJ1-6	CASSYETNSPLHF
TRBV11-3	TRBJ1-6	CASSFTRDGNSPLHF
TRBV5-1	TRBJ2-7	CASRPLYRRDSYEQYF
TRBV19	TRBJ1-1	CASSVDRGTHSEAFF
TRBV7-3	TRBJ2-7	CASSPDRGSYEQYF
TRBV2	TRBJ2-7	CASTHDRDTYEQYF
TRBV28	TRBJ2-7	CATSLIVSQVVYEQYF
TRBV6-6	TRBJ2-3	CASSSNPDTQYF
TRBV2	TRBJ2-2	CASSGHRGPTGELFF